A single sample is the source of the 9 T cell receptor beta chains below, sequenced in a study of patients and donors after allogeneic stem cell transplantation. TCRdb reprocessed the RT-PCR reads with MiXCR, giving one entry per CDR3 protein. This table holds 800,000 to 1,000,000 distinct CDR3 sequences, roughly 18% found once. The sample consisted of blood, either unsorted or a sorted T cell fraction (not recorded which). The receptors shown here come from a human donor who was either an allogeneic HSCT recipient or a stem cell or donor lymphocyte infusion donor (not recorded which). It is not recorded whose cells these are; they may come from a transplant donor.

This chain uses TRBV7-8 with TRBJ2-1; possible D gene TRBD1, 5 bases. CDR1 and CDR2 (germline): SGHVS, FQNEAQ. The CDR3 is 15 residues long. V was clipped by 0 bases and J by 5 bases, with 11 bases between them. CDR3 DNA: TGTGCCAGCAGCTTAGCTCAGACAGTTAACAATGAGCAGTTCTTC. It translates to CASSLAQTVNNEQFF.

This clonotype has more than one count but fewer than ten. The rearrangement links TRBV5-1 to TRBJ1-1; TRBD1 matches 7 bases. Trimming cost V 0 bases and J 4 bases; bases outside gene matches: 9. The germline gives CDR1 SGHRS, CDR2 YFSETQ. This CDR3 comprises 16 residues. The CDR3, as DNA: TGCGCCAGCAGCTTGGTGGGAGGGGGCGGCGGCACTGAAGCTTTCTTT. It is translated as CASSLVGGGGGTEAFF.

This clonotype has ten or more counts. The chain joins TRBV12-3 or TRBV12-4 to TRBJ2-1, with D perhaps being TRBD1 or TRBD2 (5 bases each). Trimming left V 5 bases short and J 7 bases short, with 9 bases between. The CDR3 spans 12 residues. CDR3 loop: CASSRGVNEQFF. Here the CDR3 DNA reads TGTGCCAGCAGTAGGGGAGTGAATGAGCAGTTCTTC.

J is TRBJ1-5 and V is TRBV12-3 or TRBV12-4; D might be TRBD1 (5 bases). V was cut by 2 bases and J by 3 bases, with 11 bases left in between. The CDR3 has 15 residues. In DNA form, the CDR3 reads TGTGCCAGCAGTTTACGGGGCGGACTCAATCAGCCCCAGCATTTT. It specifies CASSLRGGLNQPQHF.

This clonotype has only a few counts. CDR3 nucleotide sequence: TGTGCCAGCAGCCAACTTCGGGACAGGCCCTACGAGCAGTACTTC. Residues: CASSQLRDRPYEQYF. The J gene is TRBJ2-7, the V gene TRBV7-9; 8 positions agree with TRBD1. The CDR3 covers 15 residues. Losses at the gene ends were 5 bases for V and 2 bases for J; bases not matched to a gene: 8. Germline CDR1 SEHNR, CDR2 FQNEAQ (reference sequence). The entire variable domain, with the rest obtained from reference TRBV7-9 and TRBJ2-7, is as follows: DTGVSQNPRHKITKRGQNVTFRCDPISEHNRLYWYRQTLGQGPEFLTYFQNEAQLEKSRLLSDRFSAERPKGSFSTLEIQRTEQGDSAMYLCASSQLRDRPYEQYFGPGTRLTVT.

Only a few counts were recorded for this clonotype. This rearrangement joins TRBV2 to TRBJ1-1, with D uncertain. CDR1 and CDR2 (germline): SNHLY, FYNNEI. V dropped 7 bases and J dropped 1 base, with 4 bases sitting between them. This CDR3 is 11 amino acids long. CDR3: CASNRNTEAFF. The CDR3 DNA follows: TGTGCCAGCAACAGGAACACTGAAGCTTTCTTT.

This clonotype was counted only a few times. The V call is TRBV6-5, the J call TRBJ1-2; 7 positions match TRBD1. Germline loops: CDR1 MNHEY, CDR2 SVGAGI. This CDR3 spans 14 amino acids. Trimming at V came to 2 bases and at J to 5 bases, leaving 5 bases not matched to a gene. The CDR3 nucleotides are TGTGCCAGCAGTTACAGCAGGGGGGGATATGGCTACACCTTC. Translation gives CASSYSRGGYGYTF.

Many counts were recorded for this clonotype. The chain combines TRBV9 with TRBJ2-7, with TRBD1 identical over 9 bases. V lost 2 bases and J lost 3; bases outside the gene matches: 6. Germline V gene data show CDR1 as SGDLS and CDR2 as YYNGEE. This CDR3 has 15 amino acids. The CDR3 here is CASSVSGTGYYEQYF. DNA for the CDR3: TGTGCCAGCAGCGTGTCCGGGACAGGGTACTACGAGCAGTACTTC.

V gene TRBV11-1 combines with J gene TRBJ2-5; D uncertain. Germline-derived CDR1 and CDR2 are SGHAT and FQDESV (reference sequence). Trimming pared 5 bases from V and 5 bases from J, leaving 9 bases between. The CDR3 runs 12 residues. CDR3 region: CASSRDWETQYF. In DNA, the CDR3 is TGTGCCAGCAGCCGAGACTGGGAGACCCAGTACTTC.